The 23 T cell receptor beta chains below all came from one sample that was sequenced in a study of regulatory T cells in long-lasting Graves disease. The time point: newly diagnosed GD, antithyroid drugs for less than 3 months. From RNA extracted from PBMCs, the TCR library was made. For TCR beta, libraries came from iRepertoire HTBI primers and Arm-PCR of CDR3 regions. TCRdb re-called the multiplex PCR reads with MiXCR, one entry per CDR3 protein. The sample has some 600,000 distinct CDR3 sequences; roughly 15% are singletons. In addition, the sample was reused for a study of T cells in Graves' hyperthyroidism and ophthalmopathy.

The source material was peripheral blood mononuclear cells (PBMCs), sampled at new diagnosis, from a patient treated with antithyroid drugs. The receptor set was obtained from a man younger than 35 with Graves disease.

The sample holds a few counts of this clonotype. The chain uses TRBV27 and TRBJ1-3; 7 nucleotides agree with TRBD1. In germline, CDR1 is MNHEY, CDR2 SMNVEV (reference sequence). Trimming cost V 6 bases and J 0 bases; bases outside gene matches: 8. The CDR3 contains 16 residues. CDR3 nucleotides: TGTGCCAGCAGCTCCTATCGACAGGGCTCTGGAAACACCATATATTTT. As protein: CASSSYRQGSGNTIYF.

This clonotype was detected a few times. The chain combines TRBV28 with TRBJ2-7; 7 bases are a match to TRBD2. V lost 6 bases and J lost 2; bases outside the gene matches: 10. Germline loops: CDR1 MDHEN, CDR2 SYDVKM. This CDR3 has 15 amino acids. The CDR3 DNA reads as TGTGCCAGCAGCCCTGGGACTATGTCCCCCTACGAGCAGTACTTC. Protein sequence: CASSPGTMSPYEQYF.

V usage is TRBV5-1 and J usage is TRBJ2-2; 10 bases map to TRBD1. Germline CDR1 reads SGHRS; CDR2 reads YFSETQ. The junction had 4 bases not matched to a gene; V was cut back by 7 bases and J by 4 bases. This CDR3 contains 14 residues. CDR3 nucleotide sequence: TGCGCCAGCCGGACAGGGGGAGGCACCGGGGAGCTGTTTTTT. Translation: CASRTGGGTGELFF. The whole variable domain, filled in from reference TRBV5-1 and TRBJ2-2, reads KAGVTQTPRYLIKTRGQQVTLSCSPISGHRSVSWYQQTPGQGLQFLFEYFSETQRNKGNFPGRFSGRQFSNSRSEMNVSTLELGDSALYLCASRTGGGTGELFFGEGSRLTVL.

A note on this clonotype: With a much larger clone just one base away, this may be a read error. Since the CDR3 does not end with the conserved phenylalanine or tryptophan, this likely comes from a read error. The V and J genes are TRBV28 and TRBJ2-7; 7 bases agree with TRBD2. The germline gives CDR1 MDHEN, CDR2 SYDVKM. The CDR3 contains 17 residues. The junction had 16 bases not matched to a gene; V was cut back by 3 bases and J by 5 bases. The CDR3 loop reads CASSLGFGGRGSNEQYL. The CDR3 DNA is TGTGCCAGCAGTTTGGGTTTTGGCGGGAGAGGTTCTAACGAGCAGTACCTC.

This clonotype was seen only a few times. The CDR3 DNA is TGTGCCAGCAGTTTATCGATCCCCGGGGAGCTGTTTTTT. Translating it yields CASSLSIPGELFF. V and J are TRBV28 and TRBJ2-2; D gene ambiguous. Looked up from germline, CDR1 is MDHEN and CDR2 is SYDVKM. V dropped 1 base and J dropped 6 bases, with 6 bases sitting between them. The length of the CDR3 is 13 residues. The full variable domain, completed using reference TRBV28 and TRBJ2-2, is DVKVTQSSRYLVKRTGEKVFLECVQDMDHENMFWYRQDPGLGLRLIYFSYDVKMKEKGDIPEGYSVSREKKERFSLILESASTNQTSMYLCASSLSIPGELFFGEGSRLTVL.

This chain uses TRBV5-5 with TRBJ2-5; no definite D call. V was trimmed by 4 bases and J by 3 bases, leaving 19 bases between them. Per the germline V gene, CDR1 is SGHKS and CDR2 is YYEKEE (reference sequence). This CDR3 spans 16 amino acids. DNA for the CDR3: TGTGCCAGCAGCCATACTGATTCAAGGTCGGAAGAGACCCAGTACTTC. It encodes CASSHTDSRSEETQYF.

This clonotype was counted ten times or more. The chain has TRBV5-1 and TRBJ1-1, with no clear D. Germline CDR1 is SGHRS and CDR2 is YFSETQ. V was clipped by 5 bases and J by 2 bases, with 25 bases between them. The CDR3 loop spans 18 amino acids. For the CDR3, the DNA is TGCGCCAGCAGGGGAGGACGCTCGGTTGGGCCTCCAAACACTGAAGCTTTCTTT. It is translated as CASRGGRSVGPPNTEAFF.

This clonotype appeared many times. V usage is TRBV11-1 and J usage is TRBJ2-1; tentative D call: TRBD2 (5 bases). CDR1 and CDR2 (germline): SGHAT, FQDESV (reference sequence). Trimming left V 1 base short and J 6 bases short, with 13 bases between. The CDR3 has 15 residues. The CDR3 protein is CASSLDMGDANEQFF. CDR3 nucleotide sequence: TGTGCCAGCAGCTTAGACATGGGAGACGCCAATGAGCAGTTCTTC. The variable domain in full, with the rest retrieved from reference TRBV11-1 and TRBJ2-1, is EAEVAQSPRYKITEKSQAVAFWCDPISGHATLYWYRQILGQGPELLVQFQDESVVDDSQLPKDRFSAERLKGVDSTLKIQPAELGDSAMYLCASSLDMGDANEQFFGPGTRLTVL.

The CDR3 DNA follows: TGCGCCAGCAGCTTGGGGGCCGACGCGAATTCACCCCTCCACTTT. This encodes CASSLGADANSPLHF. V is TRBV5-1 and J is TRBJ1-6; unclear D gene. Deletions cut 0 bases from V and 7 bases from J, with 11 bases between. CDR1 SGHRS and CDR2 YFSETQ come from the germline V gene. This CDR3 comprises 15 residues.

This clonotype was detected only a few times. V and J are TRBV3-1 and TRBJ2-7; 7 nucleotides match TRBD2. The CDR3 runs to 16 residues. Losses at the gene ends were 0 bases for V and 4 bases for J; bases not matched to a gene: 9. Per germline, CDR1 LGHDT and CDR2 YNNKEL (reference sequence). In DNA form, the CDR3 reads TGTGCCAGCAGCCAAGAGCCTAGCGGTCTGGCGTACGAGCAGTACTTC. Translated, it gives CASSQEPSGLAYEQYF.

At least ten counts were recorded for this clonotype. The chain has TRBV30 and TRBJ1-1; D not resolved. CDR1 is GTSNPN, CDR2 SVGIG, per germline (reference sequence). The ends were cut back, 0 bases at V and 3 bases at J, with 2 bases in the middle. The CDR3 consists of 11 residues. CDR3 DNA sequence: TGTGCCTGGAGTGTGGACACTGAAGCTTTCTTT. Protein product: CAWSVDTEAFF.

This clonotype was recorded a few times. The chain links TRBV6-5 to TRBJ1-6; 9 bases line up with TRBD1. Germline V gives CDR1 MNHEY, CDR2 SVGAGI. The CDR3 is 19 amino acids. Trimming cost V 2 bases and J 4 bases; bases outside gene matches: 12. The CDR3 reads CASSYTPGQGQSYNSPLHF. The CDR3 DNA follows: TGTGCCAGCAGTTACACTCCGGGACAGGGACAGTCATATAATTCACCCCTCCACTTT.

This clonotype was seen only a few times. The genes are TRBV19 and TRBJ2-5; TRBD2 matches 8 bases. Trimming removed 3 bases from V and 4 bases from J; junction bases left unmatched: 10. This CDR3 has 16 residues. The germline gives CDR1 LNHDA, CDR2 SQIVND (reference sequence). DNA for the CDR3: TGTGCCAGTAGTATCAGTGCGGGAGGAGTCCCAGAGACCCAGTACTTC. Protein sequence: CASSISAGGVPETQYF.

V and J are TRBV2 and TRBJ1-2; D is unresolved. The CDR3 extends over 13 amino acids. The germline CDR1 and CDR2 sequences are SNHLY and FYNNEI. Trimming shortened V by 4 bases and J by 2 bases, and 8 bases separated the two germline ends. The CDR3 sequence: CASSVVQNYGYTF. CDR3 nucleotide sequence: TGTGCCAGCAGTGTCGTTCAGAACTATGGCTACACCTTC.

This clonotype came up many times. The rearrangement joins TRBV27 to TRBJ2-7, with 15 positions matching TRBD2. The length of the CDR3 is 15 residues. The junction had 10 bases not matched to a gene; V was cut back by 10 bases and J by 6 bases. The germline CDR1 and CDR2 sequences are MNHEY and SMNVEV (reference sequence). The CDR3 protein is CATNGLAGGGREQYF. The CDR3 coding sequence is TGTGCCACGAACGGACTAGCGGGAGGGGGACGCGAGCAGTACTTC.

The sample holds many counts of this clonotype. CDR3 sequence: CSGTGTAKYNEQFF. CDR3 coding DNA: TGCAGCGGCACAGGGACAGCCAAGTACAATGAGCAGTTCTTC. The chain joins TRBV29-1 to TRBJ2-1, with 7 nucleotides matching TRBD1. The CDR3 has 14 residues. Germline V lookup: CDR1 SQVTM, CDR2 ANQGSEA. V was clipped by 7 bases and J by 4 bases; unmatched bases: 10.

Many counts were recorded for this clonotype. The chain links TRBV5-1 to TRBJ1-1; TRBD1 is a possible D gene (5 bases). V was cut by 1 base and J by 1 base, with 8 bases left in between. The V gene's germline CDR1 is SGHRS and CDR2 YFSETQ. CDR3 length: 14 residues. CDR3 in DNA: TGCGCCAGCAGCTTGCAGACAGAGAACACTGAAGCTTTCTTT. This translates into CASSLQTENTEAFF.

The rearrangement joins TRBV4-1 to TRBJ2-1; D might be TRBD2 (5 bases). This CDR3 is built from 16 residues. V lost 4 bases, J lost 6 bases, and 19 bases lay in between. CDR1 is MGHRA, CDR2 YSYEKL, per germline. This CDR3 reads CASSRGPDLSFNEQFF. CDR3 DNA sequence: TGCGCCAGCAGCCGCGGCCCGGACTTGTCTTTCAATGAGCAGTTCTTC.

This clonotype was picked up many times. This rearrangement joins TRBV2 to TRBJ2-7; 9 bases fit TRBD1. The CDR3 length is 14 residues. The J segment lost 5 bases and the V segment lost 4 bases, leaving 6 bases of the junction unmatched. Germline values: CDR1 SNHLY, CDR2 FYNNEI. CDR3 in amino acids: CASSADRGGDEQYF. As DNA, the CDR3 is TGTGCCAGCAGTGCCGACAGGGGGGGGGACGAGCAGTACTTC.

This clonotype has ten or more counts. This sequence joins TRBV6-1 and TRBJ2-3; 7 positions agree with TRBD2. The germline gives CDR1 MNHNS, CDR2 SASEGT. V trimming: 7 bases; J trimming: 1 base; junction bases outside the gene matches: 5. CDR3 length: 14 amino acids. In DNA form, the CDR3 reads TGTGCCAGCACTATAGCGGGCGGCACAGATACGCAGTATTTT. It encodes CASTIAGGTDTQYF.

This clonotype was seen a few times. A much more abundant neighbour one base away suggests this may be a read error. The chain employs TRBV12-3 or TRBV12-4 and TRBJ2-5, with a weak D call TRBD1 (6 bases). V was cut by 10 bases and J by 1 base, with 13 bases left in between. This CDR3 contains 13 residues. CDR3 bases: TGTGCCAACAGAAGGGACATCCAAGAGACCCAGTACTTC. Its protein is CANRRDIQETQYF.

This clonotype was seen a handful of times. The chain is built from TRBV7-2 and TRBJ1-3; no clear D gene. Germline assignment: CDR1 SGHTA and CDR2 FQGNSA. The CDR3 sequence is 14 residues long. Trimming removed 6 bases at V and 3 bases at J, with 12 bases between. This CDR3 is CASSRGTSGNTIYF. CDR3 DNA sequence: TGTGCCAGCAGTCGGGGAACAAGTGGAAACACCATATATTTT.

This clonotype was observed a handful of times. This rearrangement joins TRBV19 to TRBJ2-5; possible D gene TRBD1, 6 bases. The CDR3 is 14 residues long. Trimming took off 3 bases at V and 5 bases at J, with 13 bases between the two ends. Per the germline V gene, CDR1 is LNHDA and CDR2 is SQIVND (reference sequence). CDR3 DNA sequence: TGTGCCAGTAGTATCCCCGGACAGAAGGAGACCCAGTACTTC. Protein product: CASSIPGQKETQYF.